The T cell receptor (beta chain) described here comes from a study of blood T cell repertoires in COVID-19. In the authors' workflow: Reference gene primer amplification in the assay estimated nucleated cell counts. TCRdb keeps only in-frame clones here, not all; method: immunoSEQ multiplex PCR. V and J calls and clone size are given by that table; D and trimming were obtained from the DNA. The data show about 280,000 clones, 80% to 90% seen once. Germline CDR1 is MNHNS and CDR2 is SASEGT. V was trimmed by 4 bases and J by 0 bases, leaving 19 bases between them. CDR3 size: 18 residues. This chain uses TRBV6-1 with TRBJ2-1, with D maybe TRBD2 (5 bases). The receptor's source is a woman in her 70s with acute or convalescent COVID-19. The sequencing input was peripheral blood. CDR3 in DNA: TGTGCCAGCAGTGTCGGGGTGGGAGCGTACGGCTCCTACAATGAGCAGTTCTTC. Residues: CASSVGVGAYGSYNEQFF.